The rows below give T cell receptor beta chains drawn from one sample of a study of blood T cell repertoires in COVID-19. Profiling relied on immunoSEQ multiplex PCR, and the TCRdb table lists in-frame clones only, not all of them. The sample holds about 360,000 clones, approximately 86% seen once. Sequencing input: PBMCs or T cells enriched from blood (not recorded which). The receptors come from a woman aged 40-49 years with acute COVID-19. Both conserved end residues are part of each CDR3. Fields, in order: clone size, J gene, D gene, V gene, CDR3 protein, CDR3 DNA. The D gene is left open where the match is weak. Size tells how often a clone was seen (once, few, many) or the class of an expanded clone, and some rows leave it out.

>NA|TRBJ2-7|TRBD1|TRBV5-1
CASSHAGGAYEQYF
TGCGCCAGCAGCCACGCAGGGGGCGCCTACGAGCAGTACTTC
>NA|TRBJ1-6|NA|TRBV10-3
CAISVTGPPTFNSPLHF
TGTGCCATCAGTGTAACAGGGCCTCCTACGTTTAATTCACCCCTCCACTTT
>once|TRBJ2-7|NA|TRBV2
CASSEAGTGTSLRGQYF
TGTGCCAGCAGTGAAGCGGGAACCGGGACTTCCCTACGGGGGCAGTACTTC
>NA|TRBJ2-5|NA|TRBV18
CASSAMPDGVRETQYF
TGTGCCAGCTCCGCCATGCCGGACGGGGTCCGGGAGACCCAGTACTTC
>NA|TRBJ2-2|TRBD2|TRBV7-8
CASSPTPRGGRGELFF
TGTGCCAGCAGCCCGACCCCCCGGGGGGGAAGGGGGGAGCTGTTTTTT
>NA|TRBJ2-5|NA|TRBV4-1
CASSHARDKTQYF
TGCGCCAGCAGCCATGCCAGGGACAAGACCCAGTACTTC
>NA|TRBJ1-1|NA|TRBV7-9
CASSFQAGNTEAFF
TGTGCCAGCAGCTTCCAAGCAGGGAACACTGAAGCTTTCTTT
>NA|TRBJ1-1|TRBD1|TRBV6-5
CASSSDRENTEAFF
TGTGCCAGCAGTTCGGACAGGGAGAACACTGAAGCTTTCTTT
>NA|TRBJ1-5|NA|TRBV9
CASSGRDFGPQHF
TGTGCCAGCAGCGGCAGGGACTTTGGGCCCCAGCATTTT
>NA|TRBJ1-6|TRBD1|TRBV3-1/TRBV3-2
CASSQLWDRSNSPLHF
TGTGCCAGCAGCCAACTTTGGGACAGGTCGAATTCACCCCTCCACTTT
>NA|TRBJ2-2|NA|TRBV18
CASSPSQNTGELFF
TGTGCCAGCTCACCGAGCCAGAACACCGGGGAGCTGTTTTTT
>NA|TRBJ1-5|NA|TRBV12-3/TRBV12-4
CASNKHSNQPQHF
TGTGCCAGCAATAAACATAGCAATCAGCCCCAGCATTTT
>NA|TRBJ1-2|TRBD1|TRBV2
CAGSRQGTGDGYTF
TGTGCCGGTAGTCGACAGGGGACGGGGGATGGCTACACCTTC
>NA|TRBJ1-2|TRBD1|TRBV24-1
CATSGQGAWGYTF
TGTGCCACCAGTGGGCAGGGGGCCTGGGGCTACACCTTC
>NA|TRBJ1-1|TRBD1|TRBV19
CASSTQGATEAFF
TGTGCCAGTAGTACCCAGGGGGCAACTGAAGCTTTCTTT
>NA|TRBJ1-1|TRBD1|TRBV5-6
CASSPGTGGRGAFF
TGTGCCAGCAGCCCCGGGACAGGGGGCAGAGGAGCTTTCTTT
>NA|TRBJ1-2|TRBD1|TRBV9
CASSVSLGQGSDGYTF
TGTGCCAGCAGCGTGTCCCTCGGACAGGGGTCTGATGGCTACACCTTC
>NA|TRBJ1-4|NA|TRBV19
CASSHTGLFGNEKLFF
TGTGCCAGTAGTCACACAGGGCTATTTGGTAATGAAAAACTGTTTTTT
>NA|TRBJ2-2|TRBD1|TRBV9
CASSEGQGSTGELFF
TGTGCCAGCAGCGAAGGACAGGGGAGCACCGGGGAGCTGTTTTTT
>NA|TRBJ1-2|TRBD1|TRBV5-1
CASSRGQGEIGYTF
TGCGCCAGCAGCAGGGGACAGGGAGAGATCGGCTACACCTTC
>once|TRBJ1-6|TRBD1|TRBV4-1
CASSQGQRQGKSPLHF
TGCGCCAGCAGCCAAGGGCAGAGACAGGGTAAATCACCCCTCCACTTT
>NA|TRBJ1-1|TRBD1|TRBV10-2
CASSTTGAPGEAFF
TGCGCCAGCAGTACGACAGGGGCGCCTGGCGAAGCTTTCTTT
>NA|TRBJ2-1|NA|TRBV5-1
CASSPPDGGYNEQFF
TGCGCCAGCAGCCCTCCGGACGGGGGCTACAATGAGCAGTTCTTC